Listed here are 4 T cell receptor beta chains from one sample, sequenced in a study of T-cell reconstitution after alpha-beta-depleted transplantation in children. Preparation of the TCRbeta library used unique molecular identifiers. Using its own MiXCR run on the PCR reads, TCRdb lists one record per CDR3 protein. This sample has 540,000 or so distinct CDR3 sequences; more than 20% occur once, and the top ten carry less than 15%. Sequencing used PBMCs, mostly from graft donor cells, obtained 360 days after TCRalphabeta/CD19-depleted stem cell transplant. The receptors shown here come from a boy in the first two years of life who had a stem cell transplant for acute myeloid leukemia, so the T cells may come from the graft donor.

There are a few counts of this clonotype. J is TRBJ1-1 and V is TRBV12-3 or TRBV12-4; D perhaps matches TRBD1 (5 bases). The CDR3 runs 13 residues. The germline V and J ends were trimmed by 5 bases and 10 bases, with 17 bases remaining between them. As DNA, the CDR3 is TGTGCCAGCAGTACCCCGGGACGGGGAGGAGCTTTCTTT. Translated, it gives CASSTPGRGGAFF.

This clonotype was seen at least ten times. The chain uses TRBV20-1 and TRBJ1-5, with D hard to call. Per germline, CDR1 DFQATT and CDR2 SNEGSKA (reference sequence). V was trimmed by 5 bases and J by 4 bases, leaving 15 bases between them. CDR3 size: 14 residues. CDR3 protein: CSAEGRTLNQPQHF. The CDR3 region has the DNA TGCAGTGCTGAGGGTAGGACTCTTAATCAGCCCCAGCATTTT.

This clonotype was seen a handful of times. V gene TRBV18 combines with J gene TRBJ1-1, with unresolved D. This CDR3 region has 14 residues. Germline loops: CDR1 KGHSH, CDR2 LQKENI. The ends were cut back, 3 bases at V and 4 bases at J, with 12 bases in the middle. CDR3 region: CASSPTIPFTEAFF. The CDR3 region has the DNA TGTGCCAGCTCACCGACAATACCCTTCACTGAAGCTTTCTTT.

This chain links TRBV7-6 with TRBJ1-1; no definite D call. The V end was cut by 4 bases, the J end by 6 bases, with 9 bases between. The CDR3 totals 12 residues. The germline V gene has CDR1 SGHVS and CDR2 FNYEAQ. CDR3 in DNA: TGTGCCAGCAGCTCTGGGTCATCTGAAGCTTTCTTT. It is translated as CASSSGSSEAFF.